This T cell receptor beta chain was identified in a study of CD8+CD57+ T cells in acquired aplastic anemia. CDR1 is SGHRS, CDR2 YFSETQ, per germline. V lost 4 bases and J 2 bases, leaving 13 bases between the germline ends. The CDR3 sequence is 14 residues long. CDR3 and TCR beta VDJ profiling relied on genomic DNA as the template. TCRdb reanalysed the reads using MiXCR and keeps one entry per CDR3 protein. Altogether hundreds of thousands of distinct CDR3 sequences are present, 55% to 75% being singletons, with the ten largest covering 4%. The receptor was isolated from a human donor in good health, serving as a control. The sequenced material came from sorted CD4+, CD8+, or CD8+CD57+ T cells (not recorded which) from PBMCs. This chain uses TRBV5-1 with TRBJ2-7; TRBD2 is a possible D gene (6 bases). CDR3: CASSVSSVPYEQYF. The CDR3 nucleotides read TGCGCCAGCAGCGTCTCTAGCGTTCCCTACGAGCAGTACTTC. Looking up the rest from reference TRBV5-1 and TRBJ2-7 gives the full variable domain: KAGVTQTPRYLIKTRGQQVTLSCSPISGHRSVSWYQQTPGQGLQFLFEYFSETQRNKGNFPGRFSGRQFSNSRSEMNVSTLELGDSALYLCASSVSSVPYEQYFGPGTRLTVT.